This TCR beta chain derives from a study of regulatory T cells in long-lasting Graves disease. Background on the study: With positive TSH receptor antibodies and over 5 years of antithyroid drugs, Graves' disease was considered persistent. Study-wide results and limits: Persistent patients shared 2,741 public clonotypes among themselves. Newly diagnosed patients shared fewer, at approximately 970.

The time point here: persistent/refractory GD, antithyroid drugs over 5 years with positive TRAb. PBMC RNA was the source of the TCR library. On this clonotype: Its antigen remains unknown.

Losses at the gene ends were 7 bases for V and 8 bases for J; bases not matched to a gene: 13. Germline V lookup: CDR1 MNHNS, CDR2 SASEGT. The CDR3 extends over 17 amino acids. Both iRepertoire HTBI primers and Arm-PCR of CDR3 regions were used to build the TCR beta libraries. TCRdb redid the calling of the multiplex PCR reads with MiXCR, one entry per CDR3 protein. The sample includes about 340,000 distinct CDR3 sequences, around a fifth seen only once; the top ten take about 29%. Sequencing used peripheral blood mononuclear cells (PBMCs), obtained when the disease was refractory, from a patient treated with antithyroid drugs. The clonotype comes from a female donor with Graves disease. The J gene is TRBJ2-1, the V gene TRBV6-1, with 14 positions matching TRBD2. The chain's CDR3 is CASTPFGTSGSIDEQFF. CDR3 in DNA: TGTGCCAGCACACCCTTTGGGACTAGCGGGAGCATCGATGAGCAGTTCTTC.